One and the same sample provided the 14 T cell receptor beta chains below, sequenced in a study of shared T cell receptors in the human thymus listed by TCRdb under 2021. The library was built by means of the immunoSEQ multiplex PCR assay. TCRdb carries this immuneACCESS record with in-frame sequences only. Its versions omit some clonotypes, under half of them owing to an unresolved V gene in the studies checked, with the rest unexplained. This sample is represented by almost 550,000 clones; about 80% of them were singletons. The ten largest account for approximately 0.013% of the sample. These data also featured in a second study, about human thymus T cells.

The sequenced material came from thymocytes. These receptors all come from a boy under three years old with a congenital heart defect. Donor details come from another sample of the same person, matched by shared clones.

This chain joins TRBV27 and TRBJ2-7; TRBD2 agrees at 8 bases. The CDR3 totals 18 residues. V shed 3 bases, J shed 2 bases, and the junction held 15 bases outside the gene matches. Germline V gives CDR1 MNHEY, CDR2 SMNVEV (reference sequence). The CDR3 is CASSFCPGLEICPYEQYF. DNA for the CDR3: TGTGCCAGCAGTTTCTGCCCGGGACTAGAAATTTGCCCCTACGAGCAGTACTTC.

The chain joins TRBV5-4 to TRBJ2-7; 7 bases are a match to TRBD2. The V gene end was trimmed by 7 bases and the J gene end by 6 bases; junction bases not matched to a gene: 10. Germline V gene sequence: CDR1 SGHNT, CDR2 YYREEE (reference sequence). This CDR3 comprises 13 residues. The CDR3 loop reads CASGGGSKGEQYF. As DNA, the CDR3 is TGTGCCAGCGGCGGCGGGAGTAAAGGCGAGCAGTACTTC.

The CDR3 DNA is TGTGCCAGCAGCCCCCCTAGCGGGAGCCACGAGCAGTACTTC. Its protein product is CASSPPSGSHEQYF. The chain has TRBV28 and TRBJ2-7, with 10 bases lining up with TRBD2. Germline assignment: CDR1 MDHEN and CDR2 SYDVKM. The CDR3 has 14 amino acids. J gave up 5 bases and V 6 bases, and 7 bases lay outside the gene matches. The entire variable domain, with the rest obtained from reference TRBV28 and TRBJ2-7, is as follows: DVKVTQSSRYLVKRTGEKVFLECVQDMDHENMFWYRQDPGLGLRLIYFSYDVKMKEKGDIPEGYSVSREKKERFSLILESASTNQTSMYLCASSPPSGSHEQYFGPGTRLTVT.

CDR3 in DNA: TGTGCCAGCAGCTCCCAGGGTGTAGCCGGGGAGCTGTTTTTT. Its protein product is CASSSQGVAGELFF. This chain links TRBV7-6 with TRBJ2-2; D possibly corresponds to TRBD1 (5 bases). Germline loops: CDR1 SGHVS, CDR2 FNYEAQ. Trimming shortened V by 4 bases and J by 6 bases, and 12 bases separated the two germline ends. This CDR3 region has 14 residues.

This clone was observed a handful of times. Other DNA sequences in this sample translate to the same CDR3. This CDR3 is CASSGTGKTDTQYF. CDR3 coding DNA: TGTGCCAGCAGCGGCACAGGGAAGACAGATACGCAGTATTTT. This rearrangement joins TRBV7-9 to TRBJ2-3, with a tentative D call TRBD1 (6 bases). The CDR3 is made up of 14 amino acids. CDR1 is SEHNR and CDR2 is FQNEAQ in the germline V gene (reference sequence). V shed 5 bases and J shed 3 bases, with 12 bases lying between them.

This chain connects TRBV11-2 to TRBJ1-1; possibly TRBD1 for D (6 bases). Trimming took 4 bases from V and 2 from J, leaving 17 bases between them. CDR3 length: 16 residues. Germline CDR1 and CDR2: SGHAT and FQNNGV. CDR3: CASSWSTTGENTEAFF. The CDR3 DNA reads TGTGCCAGCAGCTGGTCGACGACAGGTGAAAACACTGAAGCTTTCTTT.

V gene TRBV4-2 combines with J gene TRBJ2-7, with D possibly matching TRBD1 (8 bases). Germline V gene sequence: CDR1 LGHNA, CDR2 YNFKEQ. The CDR3 runs 15 residues. Trimming pared 6 bases from V and 4 bases from J, leaving 19 bases between. Here the CDR3 reads CASSSGGTGGYEQYF. The DNA of the CDR3 is TGTGCCAGCAGTTCCGGGGGGACAGGCGGATACGAGCAGTACTTC.

V is TRBV4-3 and J is TRBJ2-5, with a weak D call TRBD1 (5 bases). CDR3 length equals 16 residues. Trimming left V 0 bases short and J 2 bases short, with 13 bases between. Germline CDR1 reads LGHNA; CDR2 reads YSLEER. This CDR3 reads CASSQDRWQGQETQYF. The CDR3 bases are TGCGCCAGCAGCCAAGATCGCTGGCAGGGACAAGAGACCCAGTACTTC.

This clone occurred once. The rearrangement joins TRBV6-4 to TRBJ2-1; no reliable D call. Germline CDR1 MRHNA, CDR2 SNTAGT. CDR3 length: 13 residues. V was trimmed by 2 bases and J by 7 bases, leaving 9 bases between them. The CDR3 nucleotides read TGTGCCAGCAGTGACACGGGTGAGAATGAGCAGTTCTTC. Translating gives CASSDTGENEQFF.

The sample holds one count of this clone. This chain links TRBV27 with TRBJ2-7; D is unresolved. The CDR3 extends over 13 amino acids. The germline CDR1 and CDR2 sequences are MNHEY and SMNVEV (reference sequence). V shed 1 base and J shed 6 bases, with 10 bases lying between them. The CDR3 DNA follows: TGTGCCAGCAGTTTATGTTCGAGTGGCGAGCAGTACTTC. This sequence encodes CASSLCSSGEQYF.

As for this clone: At the DNA level, this CDR3 is encoded by other sequences in the same sample as well. V usage is TRBV9 and J usage is TRBJ1-5; D may be TRBD1 (5 bases). V dropped 2 bases and J dropped 0 bases, with 9 bases sitting between them. Germline V CDR1 and CDR2: SGDLS, YYNGEE. This CDR3 contains 15 residues. The CDR3 nucleotides are TGTGCCAGCAGCGTTGGGGCAGATAGCAATCAGCCCCAGCATTTT. This translates into CASSVGADSNQPQHF.

The rearrangement links TRBV11-2 to TRBJ2-3; TRBD2 agrees at 13 bases. The CDR3 is 16 residues long. J gave up 5 bases and V 2 bases, and 4 bases lay outside the gene matches. Germline V CDR1 and CDR2: SGHAT, FQNNGV. The CDR3 loop reads CASSLSRTSGRDTQYF. The CDR3 DNA reads as TGTGCCAGCAGCTTATCCCGGACTAGCGGGAGAGATACGCAGTATTTT.

The CDR3 nucleotides are TGTGCCAGCAGTTTATCCCAGGGGACGTATGAGCAGTTCTTC. This translates into CASSLSQGTYEQFF. The rearrangement links TRBV27 to TRBJ2-1, with D perhaps TRBD1 (6 bases). The ends were cut back, 0 bases at V and 8 bases at J, with 11 bases in the middle. The CDR3 spans 14 residues. Germline values: CDR1 MNHEY, CDR2 SMNVEV (reference sequence).

This chain connects TRBV15 to TRBJ2-5; TRBD1 is a possible D gene (6 bases). Germline CDR1 LNHNV, CDR2 YYDKDF (reference sequence). The CDR3 contains 16 residues. Trimming cost V 2 bases and J 2 bases, with 15 bases left between them. CDR3 in DNA: TGTGCCACCAGCAGATTACCTCAGGGGAAACAAGAGACCCAGTACTTC. This sequence encodes CATSRLPQGKQETQYF.